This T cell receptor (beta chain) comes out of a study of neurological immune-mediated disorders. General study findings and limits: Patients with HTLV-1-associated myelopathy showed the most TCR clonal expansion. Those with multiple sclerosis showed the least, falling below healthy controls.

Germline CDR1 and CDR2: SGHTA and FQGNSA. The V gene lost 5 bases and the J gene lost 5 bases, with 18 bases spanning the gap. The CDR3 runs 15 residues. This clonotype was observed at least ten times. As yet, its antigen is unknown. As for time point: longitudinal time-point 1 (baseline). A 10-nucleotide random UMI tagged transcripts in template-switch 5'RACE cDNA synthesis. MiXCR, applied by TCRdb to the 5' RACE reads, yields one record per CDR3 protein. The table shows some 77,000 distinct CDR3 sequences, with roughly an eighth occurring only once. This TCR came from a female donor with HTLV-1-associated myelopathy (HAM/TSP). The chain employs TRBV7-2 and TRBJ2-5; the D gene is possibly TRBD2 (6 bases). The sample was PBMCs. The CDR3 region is CASSGHGTSEETQYF. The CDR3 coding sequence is TGTGCCAGCAGCGGGCACGGGACTTCAGAGGAGACCCAGTACTTC.